Sequencing of this T cell receptor (beta chain) was carried out in a study of cytomegalovirus exposure and HLA in healthy donors. Study-wide background: A prior analysis found about 110 million unique TCR beta sequences from around 180 million T cells. Whole-study findings and limits: As a later analysis showed, several of the most significant clusters appeared to be linked to common viral pathogens. It was assumed in the presence/absence analyses that sequencing depth was roughly uniform across donors.

For this clone: What it binds is unknown.

The germline V and J ends were trimmed by 2 bases and 7 bases, with 8 bases remaining between them. Germline-derived CDR1 and CDR2 are MNHEY and SVGAGI. The length of the CDR3 is 13 residues. Vbeta (60) and Jbeta (13) primers were used in the PCR. The assay was immunoSEQ multiplex PCR, and TCRdb's table has in-frame clones only and misses some. The data show about 250,000 clones, about 77% seen once. The V gene is TRBV6-5, the J gene TRBJ1-4; D is perhaps TRBD1 (5 bases). The sequencing input was PBMCs. The clonotype comes from a boy between 10 and 17 years old in good health and CMV-seronegative. The CDR3, as DNA: TGTGCCAGCAGTTACCCCGACAGTGAAAAACTGTTTTTT. This encodes CASSYPDSEKLFF.